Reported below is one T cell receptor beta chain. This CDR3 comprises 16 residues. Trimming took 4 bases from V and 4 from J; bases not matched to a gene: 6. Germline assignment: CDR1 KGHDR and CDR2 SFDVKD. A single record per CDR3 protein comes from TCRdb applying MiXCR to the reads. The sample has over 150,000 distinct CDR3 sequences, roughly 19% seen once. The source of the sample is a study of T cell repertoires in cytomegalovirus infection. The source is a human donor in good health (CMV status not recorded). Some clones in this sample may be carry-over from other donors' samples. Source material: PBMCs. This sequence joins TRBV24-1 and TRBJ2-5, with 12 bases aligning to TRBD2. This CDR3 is CATSESSGRARETQYF. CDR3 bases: TGTGCCACCAGTGAATCTAGCGGGAGGGCCAGAGAGACCCAGTACTTC.